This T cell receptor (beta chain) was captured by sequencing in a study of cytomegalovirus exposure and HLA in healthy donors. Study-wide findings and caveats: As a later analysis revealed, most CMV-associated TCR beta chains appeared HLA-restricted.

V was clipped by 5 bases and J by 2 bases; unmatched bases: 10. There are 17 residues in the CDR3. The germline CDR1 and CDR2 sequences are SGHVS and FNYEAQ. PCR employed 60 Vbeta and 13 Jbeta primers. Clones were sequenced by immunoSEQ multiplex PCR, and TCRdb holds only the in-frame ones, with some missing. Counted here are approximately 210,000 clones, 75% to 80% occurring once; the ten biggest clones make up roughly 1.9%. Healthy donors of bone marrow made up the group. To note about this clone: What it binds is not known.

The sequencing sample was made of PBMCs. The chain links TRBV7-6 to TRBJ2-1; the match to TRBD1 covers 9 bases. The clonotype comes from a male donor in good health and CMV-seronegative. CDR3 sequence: CASSLTAGTGPYNEQFF. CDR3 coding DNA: TGTGCCAGCAGCCTCACCGCCGGGACAGGGCCCTACAATGAGCAGTTCTTC.